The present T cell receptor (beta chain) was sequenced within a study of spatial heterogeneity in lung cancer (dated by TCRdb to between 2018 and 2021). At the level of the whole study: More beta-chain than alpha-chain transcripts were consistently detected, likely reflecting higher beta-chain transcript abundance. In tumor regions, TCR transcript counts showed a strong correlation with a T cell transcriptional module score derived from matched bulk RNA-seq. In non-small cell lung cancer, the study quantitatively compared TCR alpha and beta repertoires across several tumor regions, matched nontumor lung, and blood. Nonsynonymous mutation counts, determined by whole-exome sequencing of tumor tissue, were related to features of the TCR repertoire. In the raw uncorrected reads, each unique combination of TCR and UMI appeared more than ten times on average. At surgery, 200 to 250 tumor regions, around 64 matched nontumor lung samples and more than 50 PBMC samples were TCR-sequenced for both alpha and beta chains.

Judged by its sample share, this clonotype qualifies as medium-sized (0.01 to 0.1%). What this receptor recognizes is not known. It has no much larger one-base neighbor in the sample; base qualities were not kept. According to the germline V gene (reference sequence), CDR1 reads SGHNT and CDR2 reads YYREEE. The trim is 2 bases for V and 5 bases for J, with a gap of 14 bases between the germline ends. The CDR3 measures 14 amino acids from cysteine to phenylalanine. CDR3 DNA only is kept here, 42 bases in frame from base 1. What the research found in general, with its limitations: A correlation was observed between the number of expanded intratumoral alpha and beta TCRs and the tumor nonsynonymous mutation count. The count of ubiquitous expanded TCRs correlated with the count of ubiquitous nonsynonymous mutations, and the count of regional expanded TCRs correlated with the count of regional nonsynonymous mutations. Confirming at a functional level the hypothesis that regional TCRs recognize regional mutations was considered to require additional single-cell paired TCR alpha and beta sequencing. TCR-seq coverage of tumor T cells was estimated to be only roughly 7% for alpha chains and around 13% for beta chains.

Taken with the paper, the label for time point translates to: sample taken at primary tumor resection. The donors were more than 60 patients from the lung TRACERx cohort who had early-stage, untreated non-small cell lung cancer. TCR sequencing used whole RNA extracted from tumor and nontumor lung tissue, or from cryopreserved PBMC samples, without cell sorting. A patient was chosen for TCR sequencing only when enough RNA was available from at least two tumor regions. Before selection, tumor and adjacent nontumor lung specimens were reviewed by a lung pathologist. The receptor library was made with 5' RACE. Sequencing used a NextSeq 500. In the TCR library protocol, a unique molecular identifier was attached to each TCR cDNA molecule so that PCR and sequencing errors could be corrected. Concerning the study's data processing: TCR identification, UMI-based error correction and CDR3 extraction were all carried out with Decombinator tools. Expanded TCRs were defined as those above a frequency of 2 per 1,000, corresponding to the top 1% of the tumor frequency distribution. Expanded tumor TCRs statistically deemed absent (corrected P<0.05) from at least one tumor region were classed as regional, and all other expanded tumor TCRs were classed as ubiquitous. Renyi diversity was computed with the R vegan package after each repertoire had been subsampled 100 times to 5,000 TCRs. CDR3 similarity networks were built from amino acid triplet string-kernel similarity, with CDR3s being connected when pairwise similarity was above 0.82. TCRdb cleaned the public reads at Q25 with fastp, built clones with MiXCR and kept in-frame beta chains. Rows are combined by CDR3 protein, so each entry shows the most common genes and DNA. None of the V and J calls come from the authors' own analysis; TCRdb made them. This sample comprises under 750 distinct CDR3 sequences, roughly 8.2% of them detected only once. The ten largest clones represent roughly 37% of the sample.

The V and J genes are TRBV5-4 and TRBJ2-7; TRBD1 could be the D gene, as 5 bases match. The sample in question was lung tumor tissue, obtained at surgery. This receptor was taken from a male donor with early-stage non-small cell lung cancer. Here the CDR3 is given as CASSFVSRENEQYF. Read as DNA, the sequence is TGTGCCAGCAGCTTTGTTTCCAGGGAAAACGAGCAGTACTTC.